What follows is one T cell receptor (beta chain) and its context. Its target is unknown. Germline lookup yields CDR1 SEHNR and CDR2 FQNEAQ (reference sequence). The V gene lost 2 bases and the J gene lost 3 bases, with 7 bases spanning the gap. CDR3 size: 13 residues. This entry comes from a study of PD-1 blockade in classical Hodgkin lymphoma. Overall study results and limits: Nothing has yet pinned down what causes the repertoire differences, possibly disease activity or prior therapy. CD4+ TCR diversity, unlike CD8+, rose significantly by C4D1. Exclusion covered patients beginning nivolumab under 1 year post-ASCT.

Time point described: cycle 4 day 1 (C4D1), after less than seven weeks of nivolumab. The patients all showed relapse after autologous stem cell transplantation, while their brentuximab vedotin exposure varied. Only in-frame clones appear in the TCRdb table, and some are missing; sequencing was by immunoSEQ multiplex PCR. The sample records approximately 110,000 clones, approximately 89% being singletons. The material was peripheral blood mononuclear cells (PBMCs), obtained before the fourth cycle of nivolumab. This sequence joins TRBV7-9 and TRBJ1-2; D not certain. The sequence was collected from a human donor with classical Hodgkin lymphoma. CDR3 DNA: TGTGCCAGCAGCTTATTAAATCACTATGGCTACACCTTC. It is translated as CASSLLNHYGYTF. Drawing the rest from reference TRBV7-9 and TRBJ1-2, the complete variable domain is DTGVSQNPRHKITKRGQNVTFRCDPISEHNRLYWYRQTLGQGPEFLTYFQNEAQLEKSRLLSDRFSAERPKGSFSTLEIQRTEQGDSAMYLCASSLLNHYGYTFGSGTRLTVV.